This T cell receptor (beta chain) appears in the sequencing data of a study of T cell changes during pregnancy in multiple sclerosis. Germline values: CDR1 SEHNR, CDR2 FQNEAQ (reference sequence). The length of the CDR3 is 15 residues. Trimming took off 5 bases at V and 8 bases at J, with 16 bases between the two ends. Data came from immunoSEQ multiplex PCR; TCRdb stores just in-frame clones and leaves some out. The data show tens of thousands of clones, over 80% seen once. The chain is built from TRBV7-9 and TRBJ1-6, with D unclear. This sequence originates from a female donor with multiple sclerosis, enrolled in a pregnancy study. The sample consisted of CD4+ T cells from peripheral blood mononuclear cells, taken before pregnancy. CDR3 nucleotide sequence: TGTGCCAGCAGCCGTTCCTCGGGGATGGATTCACCCCTCCACTTT. It yields the protein CASSRSSGMDSPLHF.